This TCR beta chain was captured in a study of blood T cell repertoires in COVID-19. About the study: The United States, Italy and Spain supplied acute and convalescent COVID-19 samples.

Recruits, aged roughly 18 to 95 years, lived in 24 US areas. This clone has a single count. Sequencing was performed with immunoSEQ multiplex PCR; in TCRdb, only in-frame clones are kept and a portion is missing. The table lists 200,000 to 300,000 clones, 80% to 90% of them singletons. Trimming left V 1 base short and J 1 base short, with 7 bases between. The CDR3 has 14 residues. Per germline, CDR1 KGHSH and CDR2 LQKENI. This chain uses TRBV18 with TRBJ1-1, with D unclear. Sequenced: PBMCs or T cells enriched from blood (not recorded which). This TCR derives from a woman younger than 45 who had recovered from COVID-19. This CDR3 is CASSPLAGNTEAFF. CDR3 nucleotides: TGTGCCAGCTCACCACTCGCGGGGAACACTGAAGCTTTCTTT.